Below are 14 T cell receptor beta chains sequenced from a single sample in a study of blood T cell repertoires in COVID-19. Sequencing used immunoSEQ multiplex PCR; TCRdb keeps in-frame clones, though not all of them. The sample has about 150,000 clones, around 84% seen once. What was sequenced was peripheral blood. The receptors were gathered from a man between 65 and 80 years old with acute or convalescent COVID-19.

This rearrangement joins TRBV7-2 to TRBJ2-2; 10 bases align to TRBD2. The CDR3 covers 15 residues. The V segment lost 5 bases and the J segment 4 bases; nucleotides outside the gene matches: 4. Germline CDR1 SGHTA, CDR2 FQGNSA. CDR3 sequence (DNA): TGTGCCAGCAGCGCCCGACTAGCGGGCACCGGGGAGCTGTTTTTT. Protein: CASSARLAGTGELFF. The full variable domain, completed using reference TRBV7-2 and TRBJ2-2, is GAGVSQSPSNKVTEKGKDVELRCDPISGHTALYWYRQSLGQGLEFLIYFQGNSAPDKSGLPSDRFSAERTGGSVSTLTIQRTQQEDSAVYLCASSARLAGTGELFFGEGSRLTVL.

This chain links TRBV18 with TRBJ1-1; D may be TRBD1 (5 bases). Trimming took off 6 bases at V and 8 bases at J, with 16 bases between the two ends. In germline, CDR1 is KGHSH, CDR2 LQKENI. The CDR3 is 13 residues long. CDR3 nucleotide sequence: TGTGCCAGCTCCCAAGCCACAGGACCCGAAGCTTTCTTT. It yields the protein CASSQATGPEAFF.

This sequence joins TRBV7-9 and TRBJ2-3, with 7 bases fitting TRBD2. Germline-derived CDR1 and CDR2 are SEHNR and FQNEAQ (reference sequence). Trimming took 2 bases from V and 2 from J; bases not matched to a gene: 10. The CDR3 consists of 17 residues. The CDR3 here is CASSLRRAGIITDTQYF. DNA of the CDR3: TGTGCCAGCAGCTTACGTCGAGCGGGGATTATCACAGATACGCAGTATTTT.

This clone came up once. J is TRBJ1-1 and V is TRBV9, with D unresolved. Germline loops: CDR1 SGDLS, CDR2 YYNGEE. The CDR3 has 13 residues. Trimming pared 0 bases from V and 6 bases from J, leaving 9 bases between. The CDR3 DNA sequence: TGTGCCAGCAGCGTAGCTACGGGTGCTGAAGCTTTCTTT. Its translation: CASSVATGAEAFF. The variable domain in full, completed from reference TRBV9 and TRBJ1-1, reads DSGVTQTPKHLITATGQRVTLRCSPRSGDLSVYWYQQSLDQGLQFLIQYYNGEERAKGNILERFSAQQFPDLHSELNLSSLELGDSALYFCASSVATGAEAFFGQGTRLTVV.

This clone was seen a single time. The rearrangement uses TRBV7-2 and TRBJ2-7, with a weak D call TRBD1 (5 bases). V shed 3 bases and J shed 1 base, with 10 bases lying between them. CDR1 and CDR2 from the germline V gene are SGHTA and FQGNSA. This CDR3 is 14 amino acids long. The CDR3 reads CASSFMTESYEQYF. CDR3 nucleotides: TGTGCCAGCAGCTTCATGACAGAGTCCTACGAGCAGTACTTC.

This chain joins TRBV6-1 and TRBJ1-1; D gene uncertain. This CDR3 comprises 14 residues. Looked up from germline, CDR1 is MNHNS and CDR2 is SASEGT. V was shortened by 2 bases and J by 5 bases, with 12 bases between the two germline ends. The CDR3: CASSELPEMTEAFF. The CDR3 DNA sequence: TGTGCCAGCAGTGAACTCCCAGAAATGACTGAAGCTTTCTTT.

The rearrangement uses TRBV6-5 and TRBJ1-1; 9 bases agree with TRBD1. Germline V CDR1 and CDR2: MNHEY, SVGAGI. The V segment lost 6 bases and the J segment 11 bases; nucleotides outside the gene matches: 10. The CDR3 has 13 residues. CDR3 loop: CASSLNWGQGAFF. DNA of the CDR3: TGTGCCAGCAGCTTGAATTGGGGACAGGGTGCTTTCTTT.

This clone was detected only once. The CDR3 here is CASSFKDNALYEQYF. Written as DNA, the CDR3 is TGTGCCAGCAGTTTCAAGGACAACGCCCTCTACGAGCAGTACTTC. The gene calls are TRBV27 and TRBJ2-7, with D maybe TRBD1 (5 bases). CDR1 is MNHEY and CDR2 is SMNVEV in the germline V gene (reference sequence). Trimming took off 3 bases at V and 3 bases at J, with 15 bases between the two ends. The CDR3 loop spans 15 amino acids.

The V call is TRBV27, the J call TRBJ2-3, with 12 bases fitting TRBD2. There are 15 residues in the CDR3. V trimming: 5 bases; J trimming: 5 bases; junction bases outside the gene matches: 5. CDR1 MNHEY and CDR2 SMNVEV come from the germline V gene (reference sequence). The CDR3 DNA reads as TGTGCCAGCAGTAAACTAGCGGGGGGCGAAGATACGCAGTATTTT. Amino acid sequence: CASSKLAGGEDTQYF.

The chain has TRBV5-1 and TRBJ2-7, with TRBD2 matching over 7 bases. The germline gives CDR1 SGHRS, CDR2 YFSETQ. This CDR3 is 15 amino acids long. V lost 0 bases and J lost 4; bases outside the gene matches: 7. Here the CDR3 DNA reads TGCGCCAGCAGCTTGGGAGGCGGGAGTACATACGAGCAGTACTTC. Amino acid sequence: CASSLGGGSTYEQYF.

The rearrangement uses TRBV2 and TRBJ1-2; 7 bases align to TRBD1. Germline loops: CDR1 SNHLY, CDR2 FYNNEI. The CDR3 totals 15 residues. V dropped 6 bases and J dropped 4; count of bases not matched to a gene: 11. The CDR3 loop is CASRLEGGSGYGYTF. The DNA of the CDR3 is TGTGCCAGCAGGCTCGAAGGGGGCTCAGGCTATGGCTACACCTTC.

This sequence joins TRBV11-1 and TRBJ1-1; D ambiguous. The CDR3 extends over 15 amino acids. Per germline, CDR1 SGHAT and CDR2 FQDESV (reference sequence). V lost 1 base and J 2 bases, leaving 11 bases between the germline ends. In DNA, the CDR3 is TGTGCCAGCAGCTTAGTTGGTACACCCAACACTGAAGCTTTCTTT. Its translation is CASSLVGTPNTEAFF.

This clone was picked up one time. The J gene is TRBJ1-5, the V gene TRBV28; the D gene is possibly TRBD1 (6 bases). Per germline, CDR1 MDHEN and CDR2 SYDVKM. Trimming took off 6 bases at V and 3 bases at J, with 15 bases between the two ends. The CDR3 runs 15 residues. The CDR3 here is CASSKRYRVNQPQHF. In DNA form, the CDR3 reads TGTGCCAGCAGCAAACGGTACAGGGTCAATCAGCCCCAGCATTTT. Supplemented by reference TRBV28 and TRBJ1-5, the full variable domain reads DVKVTQSSRYLVKRTGEKVFLECVQDMDHENMFWYRQDPGLGLRLIYFSYDVKMKEKGDIPEGYSVSREKKERFSLILESASTNQTSMYLCASSKRYRVNQPQHFGDGTRLSIL.

The chain is built from TRBV5-4 and TRBJ2-7; a possible D gene is TRBD2 (5 bases). Germline CDR1 is SGHNT and CDR2 is YYREEE (reference sequence). Trimming pared 0 bases from V and 0 bases from J, leaving 10 bases between. This CDR3 region has 15 residues. The CDR3 sequence: CASSLDLAGSYEQYF. CDR3 in DNA: TGTGCCAGCAGCTTGGACCTAGCAGGCTCCTACGAGCAGTACTTC. The full variable domain, in which reference TRBV5-4 and TRBJ2-7 provide the parts outside the CDR3, is ETGVTQSPTHLIKTRGQQVTLRCSSQSGHNTVSWYQQALGQGPQFIFQYYREEENGRGNFPPRFSGLQFPNYSSELNVNALELDDSALYLCASSLDLAGSYEQYFGPGTRLTVT.